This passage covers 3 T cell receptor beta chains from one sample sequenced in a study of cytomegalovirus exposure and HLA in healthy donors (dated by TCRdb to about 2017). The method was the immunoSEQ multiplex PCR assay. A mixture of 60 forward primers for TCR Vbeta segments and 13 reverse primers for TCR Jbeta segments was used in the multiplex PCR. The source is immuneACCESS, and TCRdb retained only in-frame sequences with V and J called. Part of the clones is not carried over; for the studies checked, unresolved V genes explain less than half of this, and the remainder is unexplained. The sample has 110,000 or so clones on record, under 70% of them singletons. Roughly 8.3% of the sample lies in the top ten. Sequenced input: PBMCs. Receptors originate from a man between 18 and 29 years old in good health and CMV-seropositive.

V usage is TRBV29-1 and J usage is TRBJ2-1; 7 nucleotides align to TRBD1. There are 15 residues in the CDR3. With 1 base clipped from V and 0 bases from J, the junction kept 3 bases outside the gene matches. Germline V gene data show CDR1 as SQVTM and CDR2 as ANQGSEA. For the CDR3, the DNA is TGCAGCGTTGAAGGGGGACAGATCTCCTACAATGAGCAGTTCTTC. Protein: CSVEGGQISYNEQFF.

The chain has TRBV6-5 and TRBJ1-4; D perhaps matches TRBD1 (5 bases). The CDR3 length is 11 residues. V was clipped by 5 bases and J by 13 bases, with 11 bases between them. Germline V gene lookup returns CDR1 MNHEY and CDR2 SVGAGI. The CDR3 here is CASSARERLFF. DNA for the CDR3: TGTGCCAGCAGTGCCAGGGAACGACTGTTTTTT.

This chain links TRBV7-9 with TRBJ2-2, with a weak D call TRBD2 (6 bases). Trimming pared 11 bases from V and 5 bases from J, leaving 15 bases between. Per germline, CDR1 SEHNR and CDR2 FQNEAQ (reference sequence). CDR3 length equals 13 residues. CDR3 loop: CAPGQGGTGELFF. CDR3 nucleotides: TGTGCCCCCGGGCAGGGAGGAACCGGGGAGCTGTTTTTT.